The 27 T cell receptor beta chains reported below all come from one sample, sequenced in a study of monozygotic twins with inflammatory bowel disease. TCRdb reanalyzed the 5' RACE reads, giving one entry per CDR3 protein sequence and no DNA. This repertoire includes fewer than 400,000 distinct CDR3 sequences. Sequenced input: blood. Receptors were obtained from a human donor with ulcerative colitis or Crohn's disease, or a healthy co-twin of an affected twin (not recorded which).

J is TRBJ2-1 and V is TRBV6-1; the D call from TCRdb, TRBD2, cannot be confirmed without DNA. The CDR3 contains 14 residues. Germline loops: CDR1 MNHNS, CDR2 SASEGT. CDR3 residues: CASSQTDRGHEQFF.

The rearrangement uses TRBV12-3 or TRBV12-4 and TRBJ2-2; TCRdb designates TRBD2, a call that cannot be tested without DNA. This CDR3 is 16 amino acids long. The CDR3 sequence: CASSSGGGVNTGELFF.

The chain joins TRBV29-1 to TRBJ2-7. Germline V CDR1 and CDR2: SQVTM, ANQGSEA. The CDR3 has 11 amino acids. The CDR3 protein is CSVDDRYEQYF.

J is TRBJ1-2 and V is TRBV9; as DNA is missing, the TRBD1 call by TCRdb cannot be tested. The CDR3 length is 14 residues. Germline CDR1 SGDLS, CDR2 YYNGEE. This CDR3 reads CASSAEGDLYGYTF. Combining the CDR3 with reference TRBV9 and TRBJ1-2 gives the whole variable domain DSGVTQTPKHLITATGQRVTLRCSPRSGDLSVYWYQQSLDQGLQFLIQYYNGEERAKGNILERFSAQQFPDLHSELNLSSLELGDSALYFCASSAEGDLYGYTFGSGTRLTVV.

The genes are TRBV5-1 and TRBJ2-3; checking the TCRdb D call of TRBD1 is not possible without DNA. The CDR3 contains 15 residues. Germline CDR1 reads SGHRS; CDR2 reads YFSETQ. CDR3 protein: CASSPWGQNTDTQYF.

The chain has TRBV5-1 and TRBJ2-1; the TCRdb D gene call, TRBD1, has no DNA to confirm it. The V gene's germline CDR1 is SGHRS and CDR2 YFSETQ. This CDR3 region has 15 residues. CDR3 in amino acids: CASSLVVTGSNEQFF.

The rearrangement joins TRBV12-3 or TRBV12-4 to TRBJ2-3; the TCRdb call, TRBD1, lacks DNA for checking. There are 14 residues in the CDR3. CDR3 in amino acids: CASKRQGLLDTQYF.

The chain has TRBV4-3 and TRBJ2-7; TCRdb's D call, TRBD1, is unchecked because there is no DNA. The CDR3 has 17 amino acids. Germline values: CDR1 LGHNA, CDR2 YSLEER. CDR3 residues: CASSREAAGGDSYEQYF.

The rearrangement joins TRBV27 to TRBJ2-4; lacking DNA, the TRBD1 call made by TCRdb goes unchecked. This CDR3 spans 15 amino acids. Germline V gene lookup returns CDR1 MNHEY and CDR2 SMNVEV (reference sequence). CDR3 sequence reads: CASSLNSGTSLIQYF.

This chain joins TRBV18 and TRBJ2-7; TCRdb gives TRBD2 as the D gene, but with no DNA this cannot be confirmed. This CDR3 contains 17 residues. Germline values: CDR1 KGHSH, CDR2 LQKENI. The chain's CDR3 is CASSQGPAGGNSYEQYF.

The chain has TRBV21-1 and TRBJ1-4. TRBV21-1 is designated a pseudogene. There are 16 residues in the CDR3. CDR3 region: CASSNQRRRAREKLFF.

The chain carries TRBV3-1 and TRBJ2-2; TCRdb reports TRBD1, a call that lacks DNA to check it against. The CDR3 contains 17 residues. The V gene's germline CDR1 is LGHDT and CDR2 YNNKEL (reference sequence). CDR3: CASSPSFGTPNTGELFF.

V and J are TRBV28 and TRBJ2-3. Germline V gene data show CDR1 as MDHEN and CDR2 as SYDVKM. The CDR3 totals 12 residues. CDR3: CASRTPTDTQYF.

CDR3 loop: CASSLSAPSETQYF. The rearrangement links TRBV7-2 to TRBJ2-5. The CDR3 extends over 14 amino acids. The germline gives CDR1 SGHTA, CDR2 FQGNSA.

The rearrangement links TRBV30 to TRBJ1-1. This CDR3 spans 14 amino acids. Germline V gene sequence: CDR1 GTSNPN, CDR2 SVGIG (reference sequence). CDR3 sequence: CAWSVGHLNTEAFF. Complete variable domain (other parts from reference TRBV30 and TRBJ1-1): SQTIHQWPATLVQPVGSPLSLECTVEGTSNPNLYWYRQAAGRGLQLLFYSVGIGQISSEVPQNLSASRPQDRQFILSSKKLLLSDSGFYLCAWSVGHLNTEAFFGQGTRLTVV.

This CDR3 reads CASSVQAITDTQYF. This sequence joins TRBV9 and TRBJ2-3. This CDR3 is 14 amino acids long. Germline V gene data show CDR1 as SGDLS and CDR2 as YYNGEE.

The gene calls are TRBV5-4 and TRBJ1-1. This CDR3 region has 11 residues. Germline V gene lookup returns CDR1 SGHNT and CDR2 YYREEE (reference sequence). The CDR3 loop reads CAGILNTEAFF.

CDR3 loop: CASSLVFPPGRGSEKLFF. This chain links TRBV28 with TRBJ1-4; TCRdb selects TRBD1, and the lack of DNA leaves this call unchecked. Per the germline V gene, CDR1 is MDHEN and CDR2 is SYDVKM. The CDR3 contains 18 residues. The entire variable domain, with the rest obtained from reference TRBV28 and TRBJ1-4, is as follows: DVKVTQSSRYLVKRTGEKVFLECVQDMDHENMFWYRQDPGLGLRLIYFSYDVKMKEKGDIPEGYSVSREKKERFSLILESASTNQTSMYLCASSLVFPPGRGSEKLFFGSGTQLSVL.

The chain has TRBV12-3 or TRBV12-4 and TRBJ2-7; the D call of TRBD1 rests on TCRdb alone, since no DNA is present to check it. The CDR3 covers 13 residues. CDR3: CASTHERGAEQYF.

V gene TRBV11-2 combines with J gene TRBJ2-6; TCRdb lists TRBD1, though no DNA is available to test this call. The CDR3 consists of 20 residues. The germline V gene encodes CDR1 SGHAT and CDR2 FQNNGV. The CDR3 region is CASSSGQGLFQQSGANVLTF.

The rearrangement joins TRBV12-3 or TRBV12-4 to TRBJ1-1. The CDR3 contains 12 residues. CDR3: CASSLLGTEAFF.

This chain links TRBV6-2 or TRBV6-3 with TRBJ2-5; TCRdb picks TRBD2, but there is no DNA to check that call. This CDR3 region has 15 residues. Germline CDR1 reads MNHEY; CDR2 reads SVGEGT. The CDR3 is CASSSLNKVRETQYF.

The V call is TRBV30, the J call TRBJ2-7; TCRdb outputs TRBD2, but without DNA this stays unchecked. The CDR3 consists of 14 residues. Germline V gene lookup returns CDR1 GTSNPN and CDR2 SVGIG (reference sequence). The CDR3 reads CAWNPGLAGNEQYF.

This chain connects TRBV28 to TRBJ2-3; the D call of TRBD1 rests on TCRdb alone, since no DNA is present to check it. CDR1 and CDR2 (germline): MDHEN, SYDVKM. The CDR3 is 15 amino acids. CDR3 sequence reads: CASKRQGKFTDTQYF. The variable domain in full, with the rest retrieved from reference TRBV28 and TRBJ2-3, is DVKVTQSSRYLVKRTGEKVFLECVQDMDHENMFWYRQDPGLGLRLIYFSYDVKMKEKGDIPEGYSVSREKKERFSLILESASTNQTSMYLCASKRQGKFTDTQYFGPGTRLTVL.

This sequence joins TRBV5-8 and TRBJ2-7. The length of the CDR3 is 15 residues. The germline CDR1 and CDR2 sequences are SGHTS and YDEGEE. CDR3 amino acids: CASSVRPGRDYEQYF.

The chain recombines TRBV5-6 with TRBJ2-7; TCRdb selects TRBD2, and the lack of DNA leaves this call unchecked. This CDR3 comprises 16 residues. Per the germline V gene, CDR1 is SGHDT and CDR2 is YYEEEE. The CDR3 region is CASSSDISGLWYEQYF.

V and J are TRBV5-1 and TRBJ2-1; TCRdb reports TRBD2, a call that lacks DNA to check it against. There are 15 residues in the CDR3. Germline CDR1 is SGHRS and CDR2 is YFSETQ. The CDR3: CASRGTSGSLNEQFF.